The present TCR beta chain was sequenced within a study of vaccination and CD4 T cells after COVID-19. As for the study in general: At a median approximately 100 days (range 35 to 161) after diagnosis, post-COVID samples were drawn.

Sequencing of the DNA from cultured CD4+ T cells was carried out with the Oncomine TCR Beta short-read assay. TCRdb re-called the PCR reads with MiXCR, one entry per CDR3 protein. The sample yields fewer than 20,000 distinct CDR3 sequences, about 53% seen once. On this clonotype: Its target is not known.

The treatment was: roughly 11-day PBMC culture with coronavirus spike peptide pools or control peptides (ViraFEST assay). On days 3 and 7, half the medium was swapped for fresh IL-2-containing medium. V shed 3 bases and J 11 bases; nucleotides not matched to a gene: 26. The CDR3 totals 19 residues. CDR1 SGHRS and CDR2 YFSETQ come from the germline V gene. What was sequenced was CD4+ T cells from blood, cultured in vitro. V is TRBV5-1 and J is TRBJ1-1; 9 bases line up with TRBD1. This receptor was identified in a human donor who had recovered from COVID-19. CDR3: CASSSPSLYVQGASGGAFF. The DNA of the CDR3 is TGCGCCAGCAGCTCGCCGTCCCTCTACGTACAGGGGGCGAGCGGGGGGGCTTTCTTT.